These T cell receptor beta chains were read from a single sample in a study of shared clonotypes between healthy human individuals. TCRdb keeps only in-frame clones here, not all; method: immunoSEQ multiplex PCR. Seen here are 500,000 to 700,000 clones, around 95% observed once, and the top ten hold approximately 0.11%. What was sequenced was naive CD8+ T cells sorted from blood. Receptors were obtained from a woman aged 25 to 45 in good health. Both conserved end residues are part of each CDR3. The order of the fields is clone size, V gene, D gene, J gene, CDR3 DNA, CDR3 protein. The D gene is left open where the match is weak. Where a row states a size, it is once, few, many or the class of an expanded clone; other rows omit it.

clone_size: .; v_call: TRBV27; d_call: .; j_call: TRBJ2-7; cdr3_nt: TGTGCCAGCAGTCGTTTCGACAACTCCTACGAGCAGTACTTC; cdr3_aa: CASSRFDNSYEQYF
clone_size: once; v_call: TRBV28; d_call: .; j_call: TRBJ1-2; cdr3_nt: TGTGCCAGCAACAAAGTTGGGCGCACCTTAGGCTACACCTTC; cdr3_aa: CASNKVGRTLGYTF
clone_size: .; v_call: TRBV2; d_call: .; j_call: TRBJ2-1; cdr3_nt: TGTGCCAGCTACAGGGTGGATGAGCAGTTCTTC; cdr3_aa: CASYRVDEQFF
clone_size: .; v_call: TRBV7-9; d_call: TRBD1; j_call: TRBJ2-6; cdr3_nt: TGTGCCAGCAGCTTAGCGGCAGGGGGCCGTGGGGCCAACGTCCTGACTTTC; cdr3_aa: CASSLAAGGRGANVLTF
clone_size: .; v_call: TRBV13; d_call: .; j_call: TRBJ2-7; cdr3_nt: TGTGCCAGCAGCTTAGGCAGGAGATACTACGAGCAGTACTTC; cdr3_aa: CASSLGRRYYEQYF
clone_size: few; v_call: TRBV14; d_call: TRBD1; j_call: TRBJ2-7; cdr3_nt: TGTGCCAGCAGCCAGGGACAGGGCTCCTACGAGCAGTACTTC; cdr3_aa: CASSQGQGSYEQYF
clone_size: once; v_call: TRBV4-2; d_call: .; j_call: TRBJ2-1; cdr3_nt: TGTGCCAGCAGCCAAGATTTTTCCGGCACCTACAATGAGCAGTTCTTC; cdr3_aa: CASSQDFSGTYNEQFF
clone_size: .; v_call: TRBV10-2; d_call: .; j_call: TRBJ2-1; cdr3_nt: TGCGCCAGCAGGGAGGCGGGGTCGTACAATGAGCAGTTCTTC; cdr3_aa: CASREAGSYNEQFF
clone_size: .; v_call: TRBV5-4; d_call: TRBD1; j_call: TRBJ1-2; cdr3_nt: TGTGCCAGCAGATCGGACAGGCTCCACTATGGCTACACCTTC; cdr3_aa: CASRSDRLHYGYTF
clone_size: .; v_call: TRBV27; d_call: TRBD1; j_call: TRBJ2-7; cdr3_nt: TGTGCCAGCAGTCCCCCGACCACAGGGGTCGAGCAGTACTTC; cdr3_aa: CASSPPTTGVEQYF
clone_size: .; v_call: TRBV28; d_call: .; j_call: TRBJ2-1; cdr3_nt: TGTGCCAGCAGTTTAAGGAGCTTACACAATGAGCAGTTCTTC; cdr3_aa: CASSLRSLHNEQFF
clone_size: .; v_call: TRBV9; d_call: .; j_call: TRBJ2-2; cdr3_nt: TGTGCCAGCAGCGCGAGACAGGATTCCGGCGGGGAGCTGTTTTTT; cdr3_aa: CASSARQDSGGELFF
clone_size: .; v_call: TRBV19; d_call: TRBD1; j_call: TRBJ2-4; cdr3_nt: TGTGCCAGTAGTATAGATCTGGAGACAGGGGTCAAAAACATTCAGTACTTC; cdr3_aa: CASSIDLETGVKNIQYF
clone_size: once; v_call: TRBV27; d_call: .; j_call: TRBJ2-4; cdr3_nt: TGTGCCAGCAGTTTAGGCCCCGGGGCGGGTATAGCCAAAAACATTCAGTACTTC; cdr3_aa: CASSLGPGAGIAKNIQYF
clone_size: .; v_call: TRBV9; d_call: TRBD2; j_call: TRBJ2-1; cdr3_nt: TGTGCCAGCAGCGTCGGCGGGACTAGCGGGGGCTTCAATGAGCAGTTCTTC; cdr3_aa: CASSVGGTSGGFNEQFF
clone_size: .; v_call: TRBV7-9; d_call: TRBD1; j_call: TRBJ2-7; cdr3_nt: TGTGCCAGCAGCGGCGGACAGGTTCGCGGTCGATACGAGCAGTACTTC; cdr3_aa: CASSGGQVRGRYEQYF
clone_size: .; v_call: TRBV28; d_call: .; j_call: TRBJ2-3; cdr3_nt: TGTGCCAGCAGTTTGGCTAGCGGCACAGATACGCAGTATTTT; cdr3_aa: CASSLASGTDTQYF
clone_size: .; v_call: TRBV28; d_call: .; j_call: TRBJ1-5; cdr3_nt: TGTGCCAGCAGTTTGGGCCTCTATAGCAATCAGCCCCAGCATTTT; cdr3_aa: CASSLGLYSNQPQHF
clone_size: .; v_call: TRBV27; d_call: .; j_call: TRBJ2-1; cdr3_nt: TGTGCCAGCAGTTCCCGGGCCCCACTCTACAATGAGCAGTTCTTC; cdr3_aa: CASSSRAPLYNEQFF
clone_size: .; v_call: TRBV6-1; d_call: TRBD1; j_call: TRBJ2-7; cdr3_nt: TGTGCCAGCAGCCCGACAGGGTCCTACGAGCAGTACTTC; cdr3_aa: CASSPTGSYEQYF
clone_size: .; v_call: TRBV4-1; d_call: .; j_call: TRBJ2-7; cdr3_nt: TGCGCCAGCAGCCAAGGAGACAGGCCCTACGAGCAGTACTTC; cdr3_aa: CASSQGDRPYEQYF
clone_size: .; v_call: TRBV28; d_call: .; j_call: TRBJ2-5; cdr3_nt: TGTGCCAGCAGAAAGGGACTGGCGTTGCAGACCCAGTACTTC; cdr3_aa: CASRKGLALQTQYF
clone_size: .; v_call: TRBV28; d_call: .; j_call: TRBJ2-7; cdr3_nt: TGTGCCAGCAACTTCTTAGGACAGATCTACGAGCAGTACTTC; cdr3_aa: CASNFLGQIYEQYF
clone_size: .; v_call: TRBV15; d_call: .; j_call: TRBJ2-1; cdr3_nt: TGTGCCACCAGCAGAGAGCGGGGCGCGGGTAATGAGCAGTTCTTC; cdr3_aa: CATSRERGAGNEQFF
clone_size: .; v_call: TRBV5-6; d_call: TRBD2; j_call: TRBJ2-7; cdr3_nt: TGTGCCAGCAGCTTGGCCGGGACTAGCTACGAGCAGTACTTC; cdr3_aa: CASSLAGTSYEQYF
clone_size: .; v_call: TRBV6-5; d_call: TRBD1; j_call: TRBJ1-2; cdr3_nt: TGTGCCAGCAGTTATACCGATCCGGGACAGGGGGGTGGCTACACCTTC; cdr3_aa: CASSYTDPGQGGGYTF
clone_size: .; v_call: TRBV27; d_call: .; j_call: TRBJ2-7; cdr3_nt: TGTGCCAGCAGTTCCCAAATTGACAGCTCCTACGAGCAGTACTTC; cdr3_aa: CASSSQIDSSYEQYF
clone_size: .; v_call: TRBV27; d_call: .; j_call: TRBJ1-5; cdr3_nt: TGTGCCAGCAGTTCCGGCAGCCTCAATCAGCCCCAGCATTTT; cdr3_aa: CASSSGSLNQPQHF
clone_size: .; v_call: TRBV7-9; d_call: TRBD1; j_call: TRBJ1-1; cdr3_nt: TGTGCCATCCGGGACAGGGACAACACTGAAGCTTTCTTT; cdr3_aa: CAIRDRDNTEAFF
clone_size: .; v_call: TRBV28; d_call: .; j_call: TRBJ1-1; cdr3_nt: TGTGCCAGCAGCTGGGGAGGAACTGAAGCTTTCTTT; cdr3_aa: CASSWGGTEAFF
clone_size: .; v_call: TRBV9; d_call: TRBD2; j_call: TRBJ2-7; cdr3_nt: TGTGCCAGCAGCGCCGGACTAGGGTCCTACGAGCAGTACTTC; cdr3_aa: CASSAGLGSYEQYF
clone_size: .; v_call: TRBV6-5; d_call: .; j_call: TRBJ2-2; cdr3_nt: TGTGCCAGCAGTAAAACCAACAGGGCCGGGGAGCTGTTTTTT; cdr3_aa: CASSKTNRAGELFF
clone_size: .; v_call: TRBV13; d_call: TRBD2; j_call: TRBJ2-1; cdr3_nt: TGTGCCAGCAGACAAAGGACTAGCGGGAAACATGAGCAGTTCTTC; cdr3_aa: CASRQRTSGKHEQFF
clone_size: .; v_call: TRBV11-2; d_call: .; j_call: TRBJ2-1; cdr3_nt: TGTGCCAGCAGCTTAGAACTCAATGAGCAGTTCTTC; cdr3_aa: CASSLELNEQFF
clone_size: .; v_call: TRBV5-4; d_call: TRBD1; j_call: TRBJ2-3; cdr3_nt: TGTGCCAGCAGCCCGACAGGGTTTAGGTCGGATACGCAGTATTTT; cdr3_aa: CASSPTGFRSDTQYF
clone_size: .; v_call: TRBV27; d_call: .; j_call: TRBJ1-1; cdr3_nt: TGTGCCAGCAGTTTAAATACGAACACTGAAGCTTTCTTT; cdr3_aa: CASSLNTNTEAFF
clone_size: .; v_call: TRBV19; d_call: TRBD1; j_call: TRBJ1-1; cdr3_nt: TGTGCCAGCCGACAGGGACGGCTCGGGGACACTGAAGCTTTCTTT; cdr3_aa: CASRQGRLGDTEAFF
clone_size: .; v_call: TRBV27; d_call: TRBD2; j_call: TRBJ2-1; cdr3_nt: TGTGCCAGCAGTCCGGGACTAGTCTACAATGAGCAGTTCTTC; cdr3_aa: CASSPGLVYNEQFF
clone_size: .; v_call: TRBV27; d_call: .; j_call: TRBJ2-2; cdr3_nt: TGTGCCAGCAGTTTAGGGCAGCTAAACACCGGGGAGCTGTTTTTT; cdr3_aa: CASSLGQLNTGELFF
clone_size: .; v_call: TRBV28; d_call: .; j_call: TRBJ1-2; cdr3_nt: TGTGCCACAAGCTGGCAGGGGTCGGGCTACACCTTC; cdr3_aa: CATSWQGSGYTF
clone_size: once; v_call: TRBV4-1; d_call: .; j_call: TRBJ1-4; cdr3_nt: TGCGCCAGCAGCCAAATGCAGACGGATGCAACTAATGAAAAACTGTTTTTT; cdr3_aa: CASSQMQTDATNEKLFF
clone_size: .; v_call: TRBV19; d_call: .; j_call: TRBJ2-5; cdr3_nt: TGTGCCAGTAGTATGAGACTAGGAAGTCAAGAGACCCAGTACTTC; cdr3_aa: CASSMRLGSQETQYF
clone_size: .; v_call: TRBV6-6; d_call: .; j_call: TRBJ1-6; cdr3_nt: TGTGCCAGCAGTTACATAACGCGGGGCTATAATTCACCCCTCCACTTT; cdr3_aa: CASSYITRGYNSPLHF
clone_size: once; v_call: TRBV6-1; d_call: .; j_call: TRBJ2-2; cdr3_nt: TGTGCCAGCAGTGAAAGTAGGACCGGGGAGCTGTTTTTT; cdr3_aa: CASSESRTGELFF
clone_size: .; v_call: TRBV9; d_call: .; j_call: TRBJ1-1; cdr3_nt: TGTGCCAGCAGCCCGGGGCATATGAACACTGAAGCTTTCTTT; cdr3_aa: CASSPGHMNTEAFF
clone_size: .; v_call: TRBV11-2; d_call: .; j_call: TRBJ2-2; cdr3_nt: TGTGCCAGCACCCCTTGGGCCGGACCGATGGAAACCGGGGAGCTGTTTTTT; cdr3_aa: CASTPWAGPMETGELFF
clone_size: .; v_call: TRBV4-1; d_call: .; j_call: TRBJ2-7; cdr3_nt: TGCGCCAGCAGCCACCCCCTAGGCTACGAGCAGTACTTC; cdr3_aa: CASSHPLGYEQYF
clone_size: .; v_call: TRBV5-6; d_call: TRBD1; j_call: TRBJ1-1; cdr3_nt: TGTGCCAGCAGCTACGGACAGGCGGCGCTTGTTACCGCTGAAGCTTTCTTT; cdr3_aa: CASSYGQAALVTAEAFF
clone_size: .; v_call: TRBV13; d_call: .; j_call: TRBJ2-6; cdr3_nt: TGTGCCAGCAGCCAATCCGGTAGCTCTGGGGCCAACGTCCTGACTTTC; cdr3_aa: CASSQSGSSGANVLTF
clone_size: .; v_call: TRBV6-1; d_call: .; j_call: TRBJ2-7; cdr3_nt: TGTGCCAGCAGTGAAGCGCTGGCAGGGGAAGGCTACGAGCAGTACTTC; cdr3_aa: CASSEALAGEGYEQYF
clone_size: .; v_call: TRBV5-8; d_call: .; j_call: TRBJ1-1; cdr3_nt: TGTGCCAGCGGCGGGTCCTGGAACACTGAAGCTTTCTTT; cdr3_aa: CASGGSWNTEAFF
clone_size: .; v_call: TRBV9; d_call: TRBD2; j_call: TRBJ2-5; cdr3_nt: TGTGCCAGCAGCGGGAACCGACTAGCGGGAGTTTTGGCGGAGACCCAGTACTTC; cdr3_aa: CASSGNRLAGVLAETQYF
clone_size: .; v_call: TRBV2; d_call: TRBD1; j_call: TRBJ1-2; cdr3_nt: TGTGCCAGCAGTTTAACCCGGGACAGGGTATCCGACTATGGCTACACCTTC; cdr3_aa: CASSLTRDRVSDYGYTF
clone_size: .; v_call: TRBV7-9; d_call: .; j_call: TRBJ2-7; cdr3_nt: TGTGCCAGCAGCTACTCGGGAGTATCCTACGAGCAGTACTTC; cdr3_aa: CASSYSGVSYEQYF
clone_size: .; v_call: TRBV2; d_call: .; j_call: TRBJ2-7; cdr3_nt: TGTGCCAGCAGCGTCGACAGAACCAGCTCCTACGAGCAGTACTTC; cdr3_aa: CASSVDRTSSYEQYF
clone_size: once; v_call: TRBV9; d_call: TRBD1; j_call: TRBJ2-2; cdr3_nt: TGTGCCAGCAGCGTAGGGGACAGCAACACCGGGGAGCTGTTTTTT; cdr3_aa: CASSVGDSNTGELFF
clone_size: few; v_call: TRBV30; d_call: .; j_call: TRBJ2-7; cdr3_nt: TGTGCCTGGAGCAGGGGCCTCGAGCAGTACTTC; cdr3_aa: CAWSRGLEQYF
clone_size: .; v_call: TRBV2; d_call: TRBD2; j_call: TRBJ2-7; cdr3_nt: TGTGCCATCAAGGGACTAGCGGGAGGTCTCTCCTACGAGCAGTACTTC; cdr3_aa: CAIKGLAGGLSYEQYF
clone_size: once; v_call: TRBV5-1; d_call: TRBD2; j_call: TRBJ2-5; cdr3_nt: TGCGCCAGCACCGGATTAACTAGCGACCAAGAGACCCAGTACTTC; cdr3_aa: CASTGLTSDQETQYF